The 23 T cell receptor beta chains given below trace back to one sample, sequenced in a study of OX40 agonist ivuxolimab in advanced cancers. Sequenced by immunoSEQ multiplex PCR; TCRdb stores in-frame clones only, minus some. The sample shows about 23,000 clones, 84% of them seen only once. The sequenced sample was CD4+ or CD8+ T cells sorted from blood, obtained in a trial of the OX40 agonist ivuxolimab. The source is an adult with an advanced solid tumor such as melanoma, head and neck, liver or kidney cancer.

The V call is TRBV18, the J call TRBJ2-5, with TRBD2 as a possible D gene (5 bases). The CDR3 spans 13 residues. The germline V gene has CDR1 KGHSH and CDR2 LQKENI. With 6 bases removed from V and 5 bases from J, the gap between germline ends came to 13 bases. CDR3 in amino acids: CASSLRGGETQYF. CDR3 nucleotides: TGTGCCAGCTCCCTACGAGGAGGCGAGACCCAGTACTTC.

The V gene is TRBV10-3, the J gene TRBJ2-2; possible D gene TRBD1, 5 bases. Germline V gene lookup returns CDR1 ENHRY and CDR2 SYGVKD. Trimming shortened V by 3 bases and J by 1 base, and 6 bases separated the two germline ends. The CDR3 loop spans 14 amino acids. In DNA, the CDR3 is TGTGCCATCAGTGAAGACAGGAACACCGGGGAGCTGTTTTTT. Translated, it gives CAISEDRNTGELFF.

The genes are TRBV7-6 and TRBJ2-7, with D maybe TRBD2 (5 bases). Germline V gives CDR1 SGHVS, CDR2 FNYEAQ. Trimming removed 5 bases at V and 3 bases at J, with 11 bases between. The CDR3 totals 13 residues. CDR3 amino acids: CASSPVGVYEQYF. CDR3 DNA: TGTGCCAGCAGCCCCGTCGGGGTCTACGAGCAGTACTTC. The entire variable domain, with the rest obtained from reference TRBV7-6 and TRBJ2-7, is as follows: GAGVSQSPRYKVTKRGQDVALRCDPISGHVSLYWYRQALGQGPEFLTYFNYEAQQDKSGLPNDRFSAERPEGSISTLTIQRTEQRDSAMYRCASSPVGVYEQYFGPGTRLTVT.

The V gene is TRBV4-1, the J gene TRBJ1-5, with D tentatively TRBD1 (5 bases). CDR3 length: 15 residues. The V and J ends lost 5 bases and 5 bases respectively, with 16 bases between them. From germline, CDR1 is MGHRA and CDR2 YSYEKL. CDR3 sequence (DNA): TGCGCCAGCAGCTTATTCGGGGACTTAGATCAGCCCCAGCATTTT. As protein: CASSLFGDLDQPQHF.

The chain employs TRBV14 and TRBJ2-1; D is unclear. Trimming took 2 bases from V and 6 from J, leaving 2 bases between them. This CDR3 is built from 11 residues. Germline CDR1 and CDR2: SGHDN and FVKESK. CDR3 loop: CASSQLNEQFF. In nucleotides, the CDR3 is TGTGCCAGCAGCCAACTCAATGAGCAGTTCTTC.

The rearrangement links TRBV2 to TRBJ1-2; D call uncertain. Trimming pared 1 base from V and 8 bases from J, leaving 14 bases between. Per germline, CDR1 SNHLY and CDR2 FYNNEI. The CDR3 contains 14 residues. Here the CDR3 reads CASSEVVSGRGYTF. The CDR3, as DNA: TGTGCCAGCAGTGAAGTAGTTTCCGGACGGGGCTACACCTTC.

The chain uses TRBV7-9 and TRBJ2-7; possibly TRBD1 or TRBD2 for D (7 bases each). Per the germline V gene, CDR1 is SEHNR and CDR2 is FQNEAQ (reference sequence). The CDR3 extends over 15 amino acids. Trimming stripped 9 bases from V and 3 bases from J, with 21 bases between. CDR3 sequence: CASLEGAGAFYEQYF. DNA for the CDR3: TGTGCCAGTTTAGAGGGGGCGGGGGCCTTCTACGAGCAGTACTTC.

The chain couples TRBV7-2 to TRBJ1-5; D is perhaps TRBD1 (5 bases). Germline lookup yields CDR1 SGHTA and CDR2 FQGNSA. The CDR3 totals 17 residues. V lost 2 bases, J lost 0 bases, and 14 bases lay in between. CDR3 sequence reads: CASSLLPRADSNQPQHF. Here the CDR3 DNA reads TGTGCCAGCAGCTTACTTCCCAGGGCAGATAGCAATCAGCCCCAGCATTTT.

As DNA, the CDR3 is TGTGCCAGCAGCCTAGGACAGGAGAGTCCCTGGTCCGAGCAGTACTTC. Translated: CASSLGQESPWSEQYF. The chain recombines TRBV11-2 with TRBJ2-7, with 7 bases aligning to TRBD1. Germline V gene sequence: CDR1 SGHAT, CDR2 FQNNGV. This CDR3 has 16 residues. V lost 5 bases, J lost 6 bases, and 16 bases stayed unmatched.

As regards this clone: At the DNA level, this CDR3 is encoded by other sequences in the same sample as well. The CDR3 spells CASSVEGTDTDTQYF. CDR3 coding DNA: TGTGCCAGCAGCGTAGAAGGGACGGACACAGATACGCAGTATTTT. The chain combines TRBV9 with TRBJ2-3, with D perhaps given as TRBD1 or TRBD2 (5 bases each). The V and J ends lost 0 bases and 2 bases respectively, with 10 bases between them. The CDR3 runs 15 residues. Per germline, CDR1 SGDLS and CDR2 YYNGEE.

This chain connects TRBV27 to TRBJ1-5; D remains unclear. This CDR3 comprises 15 residues. CDR1 and CDR2 from the germline V gene are MNHEY and SMNVEV (reference sequence). Trimming took off 7 bases at V and 0 bases at J, with 13 bases between the two ends. The CDR3 here is CASTQSGYSNQPQHF. As DNA, the CDR3 is TGTGCCAGCACCCAGTCGGGGTATAGCAATCAGCCCCAGCATTTT.

The chain links TRBV5-6 to TRBJ2-1; 8 bases align to TRBD1. V shed 4 bases and J 3 bases; nucleotides not matched to a gene: 6. This CDR3 spans 15 amino acids. Germline CDR1 SGHDT, CDR2 YYEEEE. CDR3 bases: TGTGCCAGCAGCCTGCCGGGGACAGGCTACAATGAGCAGTTCTTC. Translation: CASSLPGTGYNEQFF. Looking up the rest from reference TRBV5-6 and TRBJ2-1 gives the full variable domain: DAGVTQSPTHLIKTRGQQVTLRCSPKSGHDTVSWYQQALGQGPQFIFQYYEEEERQRGNFPDRFSGHQFPNYSSELNVNALLLGDSALYLCASSLPGTGYNEQFFGPGTRLTVL.

V and J are TRBV21-1 and TRBJ1-2; the DNA was not compared with TRBD1, the D call given in the table. TRBV21-1 is tagged as a pseudogene. The CDR3 covers 16 residues. CDR3: CASSKGRHKIHYGYTF. The CDR3 nucleotides are TGTGCCAGCAGCAAAGGGCGACACAAGATCCACTATGGCTACACCTTC.

The chain has TRBV10-2 and TRBJ2-2; 7 bases agree with TRBD1. From germline, CDR1 is WSHSY and CDR2 SAAADI. The length of the CDR3 is 15 residues. Trimming at V came to 5 bases and at J to 2 bases, leaving 5 bases not matched to a gene. CDR3 DNA: TGCGCCAGCAGTTTGACAGGGCGAAACACCGGGGAGCTGTTTTTT. This codes for CASSLTGRNTGELFF.

This sequence joins TRBV23-1 and TRBJ2-7; tentatively, D is TRBD1 or TRBD2 (5 bases each). Being an ORF, TRBV23-1 has a function that is uncertain. The CDR3 totals 16 residues. Trimming shortened V by 4 bases and J by 0 bases, and 16 bases separated the two germline ends. The CDR3 region is CASSLKPGRDSYEQYF. CDR3 coding DNA: TGCGCCAGCAGTCTTAAGCCGGGACGAGACTCCTACGAGCAGTACTTC.

The J gene is TRBJ1-6, the V gene TRBV11-2; D remains ambiguous. The V gene's germline CDR1 is SGHAT and CDR2 FQNNGV. Deletions cut 7 bases from V and 0 bases from J, with 13 bases between. The length of the CDR3 is 16 residues. The CDR3 DNA is TGTGCCAGCAACACCGGAGCGAGCTCCTATAATTCACCCCTCCACTTT. The encoded protein is CASNTGASSYNSPLHF.

This sequence joins TRBV7-2 and TRBJ1-1, with D perhaps matching TRBD1 (6 bases). The germline V gene has CDR1 SGHTA and CDR2 FQGNSA. V was trimmed by 2 bases and J by 5 bases, leaving 12 bases between them. This CDR3 is 14 amino acids long. The CDR3 region is CASSLRQERTEAFF. CDR3 sequence (DNA): TGTGCCAGCAGCTTACGACAGGAGAGAACTGAAGCTTTCTTT. Using reference TRBV7-2 and TRBJ1-1 for the parts outside the CDR3, the full variable domain is GAGVSQSPSNKVTEKGKDVELRCDPISGHTALYWYRQSLGQGLEFLIYFQGNSAPDKSGLPSDRFSAERTGGSVSTLTIQRTQQEDSAVYLCASSLRQERTEAFFGQGTRLTVV.

The chain employs TRBV2 and TRBJ1-5; TRBD1 is a possible D gene (5 bases). V lost 1 base and J 4 bases, leaving 11 bases between the germline ends. The V gene's germline CDR1 is SNHLY and CDR2 FYNNEI. The CDR3 consists of 15 residues. The CDR3 DNA sequence: TGTGCCAGCAGTGAAGATCAGGGACCGAATCAGCCCCAGCATTTT. Its translation is CASSEDQGPNQPQHF.

A note on this clone: A junction end diverges from the germline sequence, so it may reflect a read error. The genes are TRBV27 and TRBJ2-7, with D possibly being TRBD1 or TRBD2 (5 bases each). The CDR3 extends over 13 amino acids. The germline gives CDR1 MNHEY, CDR2 SMNVEV (reference sequence). CDR3 residues: CASSSGTLQPLGF. The DNA of the CDR3 is TGTGCCAGCAGTTCCGGGACCCTTCAGCCCCTGGGATTC.

This chain links TRBV10-3 with TRBJ2-3; TRBD1 is a possible D gene (6 bases). This CDR3 is 13 amino acids long. V was clipped by 9 bases and J by 0 bases, with 10 bases between them. In germline, CDR1 is ENHRY, CDR2 SYGVKD. The CDR3 nucleotides are TGTGCCATTGTGGACAGTAGCACAGATACGCAGTATTTT. Protein: CAIVDSSTDTQYF.

This clone was detected a few times. The chain couples TRBV7-8 to TRBJ2-7, with TRBD2 matching 9 bases. V gave up 8 bases and J gave up 2 bases; unmatched junction bases: 7. CDR3 length equals 14 residues. The germline gives CDR1 SGHVS, CDR2 FQNEAQ. CDR3 bases: TGTGCCAGCGGTTGGGCTAGCGGGGCCTACGAGCAGTACTTC. The encoded protein is CASGWASGAYEQYF.

The chain recombines TRBV9 with TRBJ2-3; D gene unclear. The CDR3 is 12 residues long. In germline, CDR1 is SGDLS, CDR2 YYNGEE. Trimming pared 0 bases from V and 4 bases from J, leaving 3 bases between. The CDR3 coding sequence is TGTGCCAGCAGCGTAGCTCCAGATACGCAGTATTTT. Protein sequence: CASSVAPDTQYF.

The chain is built from TRBV5-4 and TRBJ2-7, with 7 bases identical to TRBD1. There are 12 residues in the CDR3. CDR1 is SGHNT, CDR2 YYREEE, per germline (reference sequence). V lost 3 bases, J lost 4 bases, and 1 base stayed unmatched. CDR3: CASSSGQYEQYF. In DNA, the CDR3 is TGTGCCAGCAGCTCGGGACAGTACGAGCAGTACTTC.